This T cell receptor (beta chain) was found in a study of blood T cell repertoires in COVID-19. Turning to the study itself: Samples taken during acute and convalescent COVID-19 were collected in the United States, Italy and Spain. Sources were T cells, B-cell-depleted T cells, or PBMCs; the material itself was cDNA or gDNA.

The assay was immunoSEQ multiplex PCR, and TCRdb's table has in-frame clones only and misses some. The table records 180,000 or so clones, around 86% of them present only once. The CDR3 is made up of 15 amino acids. In germline, CDR1 is MNHNS, CDR2 SASEGT. Trimming pared 3 bases from V and 0 bases from J, leaving 10 bases between. The TCR was taken from a man aged 65-85 years with acute or convalescent COVID-19. The sequencing input was peripheral blood. The J gene is TRBJ2-3, the V gene TRBV6-1; a possible D gene is TRBD1 (5 bases). Here the CDR3 DNA reads TGTGCCAGCAGTGAGACAGCTGCTAGCACAGATACGCAGTATTTT. This gives the protein CASSETAASTDTQYF.